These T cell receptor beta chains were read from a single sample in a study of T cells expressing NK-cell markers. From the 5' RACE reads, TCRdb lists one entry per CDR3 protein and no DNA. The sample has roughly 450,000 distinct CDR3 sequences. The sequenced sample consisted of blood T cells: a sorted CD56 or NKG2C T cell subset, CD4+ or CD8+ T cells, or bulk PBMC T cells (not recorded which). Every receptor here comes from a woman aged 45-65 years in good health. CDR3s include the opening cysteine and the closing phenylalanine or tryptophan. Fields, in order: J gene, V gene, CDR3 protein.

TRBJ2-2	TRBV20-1	CSATSGQGAYTGELFF
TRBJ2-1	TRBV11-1	CASSLRGGLASYNEQFF
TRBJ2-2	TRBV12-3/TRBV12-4	CASSLGGQIANTGELFF
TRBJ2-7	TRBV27	CASKGLAGYEQYF
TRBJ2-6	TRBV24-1	CATSDQTGTGSSGANVLTF
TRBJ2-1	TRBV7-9	CASSVHGLAGSQWKQFF
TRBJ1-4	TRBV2	CASSERDWEKLFF
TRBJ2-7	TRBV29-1	CSGGGRTAGRYEQYF
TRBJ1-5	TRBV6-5	CASSYSVNAPQHF
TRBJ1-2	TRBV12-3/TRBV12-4	CASTLHPTGTYGYTF
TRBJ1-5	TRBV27	CASSRQISQPQHF
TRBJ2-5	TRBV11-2	CASSPGPGGQYF
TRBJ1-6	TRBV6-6	CLAGSYNSPLHF
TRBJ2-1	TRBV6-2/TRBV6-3	CASMVTKYNEQFF
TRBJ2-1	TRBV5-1	CASSLVRGDGGEQFF
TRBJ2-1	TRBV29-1	CSVVGQGNNEQFF
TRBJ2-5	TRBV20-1	CSARESSGSGETQYF
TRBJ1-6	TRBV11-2	CASSSGQGSYNSPLHF
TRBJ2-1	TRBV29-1	CSETRLAGGSEQFF
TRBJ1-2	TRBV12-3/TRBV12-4	CASSLEGGRFYKEGYTF
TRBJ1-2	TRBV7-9	CASSSGIASGYTF
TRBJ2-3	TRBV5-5	CASSLSGKTDTQYF
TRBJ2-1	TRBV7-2	CASSLERLAGIRSF
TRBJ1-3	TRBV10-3	CAISATGREGTIYF